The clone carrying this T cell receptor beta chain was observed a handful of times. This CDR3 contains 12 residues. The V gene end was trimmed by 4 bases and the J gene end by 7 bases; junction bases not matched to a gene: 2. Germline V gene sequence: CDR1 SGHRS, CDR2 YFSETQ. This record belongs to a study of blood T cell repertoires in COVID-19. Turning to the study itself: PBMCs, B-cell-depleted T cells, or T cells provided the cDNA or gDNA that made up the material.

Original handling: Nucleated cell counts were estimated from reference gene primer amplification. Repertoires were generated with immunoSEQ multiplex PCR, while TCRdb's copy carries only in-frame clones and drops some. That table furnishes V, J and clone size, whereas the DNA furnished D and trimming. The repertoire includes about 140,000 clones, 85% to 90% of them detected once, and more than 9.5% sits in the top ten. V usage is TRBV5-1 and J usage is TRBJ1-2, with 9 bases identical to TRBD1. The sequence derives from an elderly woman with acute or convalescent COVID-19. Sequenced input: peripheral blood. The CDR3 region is CASSIQGAGYTF. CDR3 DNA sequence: TGCGCCAGCAGCATACAGGGGGCTGGCTACACCTTC.